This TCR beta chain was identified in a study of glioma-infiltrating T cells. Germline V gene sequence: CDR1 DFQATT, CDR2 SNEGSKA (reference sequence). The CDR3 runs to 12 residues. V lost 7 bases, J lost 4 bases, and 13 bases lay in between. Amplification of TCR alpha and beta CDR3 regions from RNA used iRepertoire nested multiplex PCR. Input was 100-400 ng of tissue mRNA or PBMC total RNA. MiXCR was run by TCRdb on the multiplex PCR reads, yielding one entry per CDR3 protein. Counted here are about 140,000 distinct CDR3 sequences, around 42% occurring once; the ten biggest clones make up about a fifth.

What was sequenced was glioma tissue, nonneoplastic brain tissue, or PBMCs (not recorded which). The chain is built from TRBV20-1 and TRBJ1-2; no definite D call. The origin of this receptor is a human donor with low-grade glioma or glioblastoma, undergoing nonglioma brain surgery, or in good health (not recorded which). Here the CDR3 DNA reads TGCAGTGGGGTGGGGAGTGGCTATGGCTACACCTTC. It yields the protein CSGVGSGYGYTF.